The clone carrying this T cell receptor beta chain has more than one count but fewer than ten. V gave up 5 bases and J gave up 4 bases; unmatched junction bases: 9. This CDR3 has 18 amino acids. Germline V CDR1 and CDR2: SEHNR, FQNEAQ (reference sequence). This entry is derived from a study of blood T cells in healthy people across ages. A second PCR of about 7 to 11 cycles used a sample-barcoded 5' primer and a J-beta primer mix. MiXCR, applied by TCRdb to the 5' RACE reads, yields one record per CDR3 protein. This sample has 800,000 to 1,300,000 distinct CDR3 sequences, with under 30% found just once. These data also featured in a second study, about T cells of mothers and their children. From that study: Three healthy Caucasian mothers, along with their six children, served as the donors. An overlap that was slightly higher, though non-significant, was seen in related mother-child pairs versus unrelated pairs.

The sample was blood. The clonotype comes from a girl aged 2 to 9 in good health. J is TRBJ2-1 and V is TRBV7-9; TRBD2 matches 15 bases. CDR3 bases: TGTGCCAGCAGCGCGGGACTAGCGGGAGGCCTTAATTACAATGAGCAGTTCTTC. It yields the protein CASSAGLAGGLNYNEQFF.